The entry that follows covers one T cell receptor beta chain sequence. This clonotype came up many times. The antigen this receptor binds is unknown. No much larger clone is present one base from it, and per-base qualities are unavailable. In the ophthalmopathy patients, disease was moderately to severely active, with a Clinical Activity Score of 3 or more, a NOSPECS grade of 4 or more, and a duration of less than 3 months. The study excluded patients with uncontrolled infections, other autoimmune diseases, pregnancy or lactation. Diagnoses were based on clinical symptoms, serum thyroxine and TRAb, thyroid ultrasound and orbital computed tomography. PBMCs were separated from approximately 10 ml of fresh peripheral blood using Ficoll-Paque density gradient centrifugation. Total RNA was extracted using Trizol reagent, and RNA quality was assessed on an Agilent 2100 Bioanalyzer. From the germline V gene, CDR1 is MNHNS and CDR2 is SASEGT. Clipping removes 3 bases from V and 7 bases from J, with 4 as the unmatched junction base count. The CDR3 has 14 amino acids, counting the end cysteine and phenylalanine. Just the 42-base CDR3 DNA is kept, in frame starting at base 1.

The data stem from a study of T cells in Graves' hyperthyroidism and ophthalmopathy (dated by TCRdb to between 2017 and 2020). For the wider study: Peripheral blood samples were taken at initial diagnosis, before any treatment was given. A discovery cohort of about a hundred patients, about 44 with Graves' ophthalmopathy and roughly 59 with stable Graves' hyperthyroidism, was used to find distinguishing TCR V-J signatures. Prospective prediction of ophthalmopathy was tested in an independent validation cohort consisting of under 20 hyperthyroidism patients and around 16 patients who later progressed to ophthalmopathy. The approximately 90 discovery patients were divided at random into training and test sets in a 7:3 ratio. In addition, the study compared T-cell repertoires in thyroid tissue and in blood from about 6 Graves' hyperthyroidism patients. Following sampling, methimazole starting at 30 mg daily was given to hyperthyroidism patients, and high-dose intravenous methylprednisolone was given to ophthalmopathy patients. According to the paper, TCR Vbeta CDR3 sequencing was carried out on about 140 peripheral blood samples, which came from some 41 ophthalmopathy, around 75 hyperthyroidism and some 17 progressor patients.

The TCR beta CDR3 regions were amplified from the RNA transcripts. The TCR CDR3 was subjected to a first round of RT-PCR using the HTBI primer set and the Qiagen OneStep RT-PCR kit. Libraries were constructed in a second round of multiplex PCR, after which size selection and purification were carried out. The libraries were sequenced on an Illumina HiSeq2000 using paired-end 100 bp reads. The study's own analysis went as follows. SOAPnuke was used to process the raw data, removing reads that contained adapters or uncalled bases, had a mean Phred below 15, or lacked an exact match to the constant primer or identifier. High-quality paired reads were merged with COPE v1.2.5, and unique nucleotide sequences were defined as clonotypes. Clonotypes were aligned to IMGT TRBV, TRBD and TRBJ reference segments using MiTCR v1.1. The analysis was restricted to V-J combinations with a frequency above 0.0001, which together covered around 99% of the repertoires. The TCS score was defined as F50 (clonal expansion) divided by E x V (chaos), with BLOSUM62-based TCRdist calculated between CDR3 peptides within each V-J. Welch's t-statistics and random forest reduced roughly 540 V-J features to 10 to 15, which were used in a naive Bayes classifier (R e1071). TCRdb reanalyzed the raw reads on its own, using fastp at Q25 for trimming and MiXCR for clone calling, and kept in-frame beta chains. Each CDR3 protein gets just one entry, which takes the most common genes and DNA from the rows behind it. These V and J calls originate from TCRdb's pipeline instead of the authors' own analysis. This sample comprises roughly 240,000 distinct CDR3 sequences, about a sixth of them detected only once. The top ten clonotypes cover 25% to 30% of the sample.

Paper-wide results and their limitations: Most expanded thyroid clonotypes (frequency above 0.001) were also detected in blood, a finding suggesting that blood repertoires may reflect thyroid immune responses. No statistical method was used to set the sample size in advance, and investigators knew the group allocation. A 13 V-J signature model separated ophthalmopathy from stable hyperthyroidism, with approximately 87% sensitivity and roughly 81% specificity in cross-validation and 80%/75% in testing. During validation, the model predicted progression to ophthalmopathy a median of roughly 7.1 months ahead of onset, with roughly 65% sensitivity and under 85% specificity.

Rearrangement joined TRBV6-1 to TRBJ1-4, with 8 bases aligning to TRBD1. Sequencing used blood. This sequence was found in a woman between 18 and 29 years old with Graves' ophthalmopathy. Read as DNA, the sequence is TGTGCCAGCAGTGACAGGGGGCGAAGTGAAAAACTGTTTTTT. Its protein is CASSDRGRSEKLFF.